The clone carrying this TCR beta chain was recorded a few times. Its antigen is still unknown. The data belong to a study of T-cell reconstitution after alpha-beta-depleted transplantation in children. The library targeted TCRbeta and was prepared with unique molecular identifiers. TCRdb redid the calling of the PCR reads with MiXCR, one entry per CDR3 protein. Of about 580,000 distinct CDR3 sequences in the sample, more than 20% were seen once. The study, taken as a whole, reports: As was reported, about two months after transplant, alpha-beta T cells came from several hundred expanded graft clones. TCRbeta diversity was high at day 60 in some patients (a result of surviving recipient T cells and thymic progenitors).

Germline CDR1 and CDR2: SGDLS and YYNGEE. The CDR3 has 16 residues. With 3 bases clipped from V and 4 bases from J, the junction kept 8 bases outside the gene matches. The genes are TRBV9 and TRBJ2-2; TRBD1 matches 8 bases. The receptor was derived from a boy less than two years old with Wiskott-Aldrich syndrome, due to receive a stem cell transplant. Sequencing was performed on PBMCs, taken before TCRalphabeta/CD19-depleted stem cell transplant. The CDR3 bases are TGTGCCAGCAGCGCGAGACAGGGGCGAGGCACCGGGGAGCTGTTTTTT. Amino acid sequence: CASSARQGRGTGELFF.